Included here is one TCR beta chain sequence, with context. These data are taken from a study of blood T cell repertoires in COVID-19. For the study at large: Some COVID-19 samples were acute and others convalescent; all came from the United States, Italy and Spain. PBMCs, B-cell-depleted T cells, or T cells were the source of the cDNA or gDNA that made up the material.

Germline V gene lookup returns CDR1 MGHRA and CDR2 YSYEKL. There are 14 residues in the CDR3. With 3 bases removed from V and 5 bases from J, the gap between germline ends came to 13 bases. Original handling: Reference gene primer amplification yielded estimated nucleated cell counts. Produced via immunoSEQ multiplex PCR; TCRdb's table is partial and in-frame only. The V and J calls and clone size come from that table; D and trimming were worked out from the DNA. The table shows under 25,000 clones, with roughly 88% occurring only once. The sample consisted of peripheral blood. The gene calls are TRBV4-1 and TRBJ2-5, with D perhaps matching TRBD1 (6 bases). This TCR derives from a human donor in a cohort sampled during active COVID-19. The donor label of this sample is uncertain. CDR3 bases: TGCGCCAGCAGCCAGGCCAGGGGCCAGGAGACCCAGTACTTC. Translated, it gives CASSQARGQETQYF.